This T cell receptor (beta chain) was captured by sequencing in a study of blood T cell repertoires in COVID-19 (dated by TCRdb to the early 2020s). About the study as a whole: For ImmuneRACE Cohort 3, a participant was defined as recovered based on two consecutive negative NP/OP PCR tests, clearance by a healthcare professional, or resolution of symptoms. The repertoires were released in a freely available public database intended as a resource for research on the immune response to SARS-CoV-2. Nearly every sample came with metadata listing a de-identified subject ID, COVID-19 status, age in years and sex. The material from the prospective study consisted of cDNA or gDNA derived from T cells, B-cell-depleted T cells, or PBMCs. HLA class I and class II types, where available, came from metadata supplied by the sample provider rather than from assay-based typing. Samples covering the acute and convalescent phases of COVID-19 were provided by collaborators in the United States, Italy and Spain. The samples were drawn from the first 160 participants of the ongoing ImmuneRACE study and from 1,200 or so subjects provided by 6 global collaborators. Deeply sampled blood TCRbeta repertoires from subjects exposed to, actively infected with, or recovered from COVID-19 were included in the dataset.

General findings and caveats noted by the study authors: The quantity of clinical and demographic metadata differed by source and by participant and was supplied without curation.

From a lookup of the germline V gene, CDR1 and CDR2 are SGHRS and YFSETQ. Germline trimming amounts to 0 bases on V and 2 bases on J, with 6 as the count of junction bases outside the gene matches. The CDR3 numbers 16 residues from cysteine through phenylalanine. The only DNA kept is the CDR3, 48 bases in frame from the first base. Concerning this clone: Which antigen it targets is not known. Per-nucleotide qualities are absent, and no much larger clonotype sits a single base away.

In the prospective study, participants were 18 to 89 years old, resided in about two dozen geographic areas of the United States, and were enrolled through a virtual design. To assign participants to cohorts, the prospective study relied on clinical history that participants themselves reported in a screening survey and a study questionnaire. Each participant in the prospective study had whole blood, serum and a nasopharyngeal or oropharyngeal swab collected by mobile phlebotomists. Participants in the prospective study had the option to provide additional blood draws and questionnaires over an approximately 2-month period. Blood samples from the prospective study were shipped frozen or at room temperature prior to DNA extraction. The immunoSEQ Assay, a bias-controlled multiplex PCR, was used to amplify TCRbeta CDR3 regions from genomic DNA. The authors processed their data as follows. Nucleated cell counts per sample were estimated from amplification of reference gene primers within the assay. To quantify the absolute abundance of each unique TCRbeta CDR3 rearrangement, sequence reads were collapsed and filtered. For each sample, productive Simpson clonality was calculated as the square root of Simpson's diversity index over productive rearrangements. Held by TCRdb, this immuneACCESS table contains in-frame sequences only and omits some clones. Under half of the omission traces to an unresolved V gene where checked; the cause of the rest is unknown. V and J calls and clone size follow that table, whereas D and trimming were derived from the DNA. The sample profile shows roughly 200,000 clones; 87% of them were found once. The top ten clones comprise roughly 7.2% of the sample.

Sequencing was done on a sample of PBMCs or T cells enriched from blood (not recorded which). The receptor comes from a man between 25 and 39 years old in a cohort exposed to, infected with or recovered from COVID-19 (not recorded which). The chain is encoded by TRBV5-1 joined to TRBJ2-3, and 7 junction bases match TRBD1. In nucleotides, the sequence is TGCGCCAGCAGCTTGGCAACCGGGACAGCCACAGATACGCAGTATTTT. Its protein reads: CASSLATGTATDTQYF.